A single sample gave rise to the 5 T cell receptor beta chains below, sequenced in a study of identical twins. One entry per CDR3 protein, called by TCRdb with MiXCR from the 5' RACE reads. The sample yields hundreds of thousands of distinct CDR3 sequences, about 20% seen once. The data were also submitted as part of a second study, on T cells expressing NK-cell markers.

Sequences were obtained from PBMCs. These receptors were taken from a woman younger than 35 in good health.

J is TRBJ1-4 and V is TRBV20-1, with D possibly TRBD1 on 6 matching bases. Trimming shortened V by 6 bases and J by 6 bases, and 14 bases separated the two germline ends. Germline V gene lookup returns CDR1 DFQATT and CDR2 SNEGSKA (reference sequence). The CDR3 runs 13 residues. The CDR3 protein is CSAERGAHEKLFF. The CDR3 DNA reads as TGCAGTGCGGAGCGGGGGGCTCATGAAAAACTGTTTTTT.

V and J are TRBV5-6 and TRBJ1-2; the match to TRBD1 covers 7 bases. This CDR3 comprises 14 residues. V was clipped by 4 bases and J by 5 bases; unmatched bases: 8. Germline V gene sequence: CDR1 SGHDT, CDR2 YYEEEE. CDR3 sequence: CASSRQGGGYGYTF. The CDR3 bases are TGTGCCAGCAGCCGACAGGGAGGGGGGTATGGCTACACCTTC.

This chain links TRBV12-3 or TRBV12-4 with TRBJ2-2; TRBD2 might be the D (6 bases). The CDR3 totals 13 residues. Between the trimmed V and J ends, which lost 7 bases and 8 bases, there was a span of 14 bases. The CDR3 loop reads CASNQAREGELFF. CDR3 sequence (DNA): TGTGCCAGCAACCAGGCACGGGAGGGGGAGCTGTTTTTT.

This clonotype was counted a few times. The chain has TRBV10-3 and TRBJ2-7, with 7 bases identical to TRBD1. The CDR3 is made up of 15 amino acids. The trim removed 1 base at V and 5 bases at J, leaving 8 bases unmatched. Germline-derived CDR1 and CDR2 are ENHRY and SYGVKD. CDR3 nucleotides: TGTGCCATCAGTGAGTGGAAGGGGGCGCACGACGAGCAGTACTTC. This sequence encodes CAISEWKGAHDEQYF.

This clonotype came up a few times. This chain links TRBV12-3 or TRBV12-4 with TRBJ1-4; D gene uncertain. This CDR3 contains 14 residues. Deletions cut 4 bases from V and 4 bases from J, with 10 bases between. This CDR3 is CASSSWASNEKLFF. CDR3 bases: TGTGCCAGCAGTTCGTGGGCAAGTAATGAAAAACTGTTTTTT.